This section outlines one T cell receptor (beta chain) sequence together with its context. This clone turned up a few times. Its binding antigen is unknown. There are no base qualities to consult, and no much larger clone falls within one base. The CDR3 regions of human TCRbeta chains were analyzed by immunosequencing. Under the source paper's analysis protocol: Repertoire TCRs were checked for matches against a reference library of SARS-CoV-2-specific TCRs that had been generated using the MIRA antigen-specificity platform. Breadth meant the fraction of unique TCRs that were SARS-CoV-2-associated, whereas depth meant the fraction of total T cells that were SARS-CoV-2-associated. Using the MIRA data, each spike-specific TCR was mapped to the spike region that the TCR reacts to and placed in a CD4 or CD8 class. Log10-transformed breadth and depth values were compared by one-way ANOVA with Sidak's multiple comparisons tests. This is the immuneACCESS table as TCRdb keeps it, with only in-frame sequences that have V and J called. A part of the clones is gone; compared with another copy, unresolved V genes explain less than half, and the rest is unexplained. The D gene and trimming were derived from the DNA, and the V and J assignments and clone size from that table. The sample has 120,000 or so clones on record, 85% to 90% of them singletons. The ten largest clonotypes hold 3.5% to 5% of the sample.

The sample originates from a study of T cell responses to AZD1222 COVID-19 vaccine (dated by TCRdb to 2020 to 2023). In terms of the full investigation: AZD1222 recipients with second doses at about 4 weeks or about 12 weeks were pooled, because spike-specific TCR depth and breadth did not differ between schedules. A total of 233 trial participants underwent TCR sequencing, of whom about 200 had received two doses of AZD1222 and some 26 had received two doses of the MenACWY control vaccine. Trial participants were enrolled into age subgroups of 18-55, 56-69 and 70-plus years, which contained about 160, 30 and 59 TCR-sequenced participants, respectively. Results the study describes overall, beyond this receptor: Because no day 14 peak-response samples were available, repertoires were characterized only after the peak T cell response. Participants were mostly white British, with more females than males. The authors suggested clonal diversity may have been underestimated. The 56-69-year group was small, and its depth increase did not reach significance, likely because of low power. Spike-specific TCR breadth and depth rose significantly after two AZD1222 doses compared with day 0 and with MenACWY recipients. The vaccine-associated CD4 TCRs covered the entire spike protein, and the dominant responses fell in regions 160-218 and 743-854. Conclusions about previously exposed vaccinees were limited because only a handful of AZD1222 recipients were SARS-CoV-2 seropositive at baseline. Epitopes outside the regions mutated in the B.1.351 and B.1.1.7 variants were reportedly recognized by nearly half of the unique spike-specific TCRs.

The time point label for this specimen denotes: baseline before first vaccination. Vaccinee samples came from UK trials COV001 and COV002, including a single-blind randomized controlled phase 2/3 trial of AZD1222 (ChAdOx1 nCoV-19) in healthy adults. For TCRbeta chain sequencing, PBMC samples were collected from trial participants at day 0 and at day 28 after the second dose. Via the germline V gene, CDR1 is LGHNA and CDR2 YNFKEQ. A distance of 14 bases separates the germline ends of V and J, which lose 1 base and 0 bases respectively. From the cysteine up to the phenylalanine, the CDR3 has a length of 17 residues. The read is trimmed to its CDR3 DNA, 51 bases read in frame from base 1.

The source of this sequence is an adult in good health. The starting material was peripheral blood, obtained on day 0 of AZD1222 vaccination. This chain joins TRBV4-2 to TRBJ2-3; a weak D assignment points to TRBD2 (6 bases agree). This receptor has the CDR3 CASSQGRRLASTDTQYF. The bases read TGTGCCAGCAGCCAAGGGAGAAGGCTAGCGAGCACAGATACGCAGTATTTT.